This T cell receptor beta chain was sequenced for a study of T cell responses to AZD1222 COVID-19 vaccine. Study-wide findings and caveats: The reported proportion of spike-specific TCRs targeting unmutated variant regions was nearly half. There were mostly white British donors and more females than males, and clonal diversity was possibly underestimated. Elevations in Spike-specific TCR breadth and depth followed administration of two AZD1222 doses.

A note on this clone: Its antigen is undetermined.

TCRdb's copy holds only in-frame clones and misses some; the assay was immunoSEQ multiplex PCR. Of nearly 200,000 clones listed, 93% are singletons. The germline gives CDR1 SNHLY, CDR2 FYNNEI. The V gene lost 4 bases and the J gene lost 4 bases, with 10 bases spanning the gap. The CDR3 sequence is 13 residues long. The TCR sequence derives from an adult who received the AZD1222 COVID-19 vaccine. The chain uses TRBV2 and TRBJ1-1; D is unresolved. This material consisted of peripheral blood, taken 28 days after the second AZD1222 dose. CDR3 residues: CASSVDRGTEAFF. CDR3 sequence (DNA): TGTGCCAGCAGTGTTGACCGAGGCACTGAAGCTTTCTTT.